Listed here are 6 T cell receptor beta chains from one sample, sequenced in a study of cytomegalovirus exposure and HLA in healthy donors (dated by TCRdb to about 2017). The library was generated by the immunoSEQ multiplex PCR assay. For the multiplex PCR, a mixture combining 60 forward primers for TCR Vbeta segments and 13 reverse primers for TCR Jbeta segments was used. TCRdb stores this immuneACCESS table with in-frame sequences only. Part of the clones is absent; in the studies checked, under half of the shortfall reflects unresolved V genes, and no reason is known for the rest. In this sample the table shows about 160,000 clones, around 79% of which occur a single time. The ten largest clones add up to about 2.3% of the sample. The material sequenced was PBMCs. The receptors here all came from a female donor in good health and CMV-seronegative.

The chain carries TRBV7-2 and TRBJ1-1; D not resolved. Germline CDR1 is SGHTA and CDR2 is FQGNSA. This CDR3 region has 14 residues. With 5 bases removed from V and 2 bases from J, the gap between germline ends came to 12 bases. CDR3 amino acids: CASSPRSSNTEAFF. CDR3 bases: TGTGCCAGCAGCCCAAGAAGCTCTAACACTGAAGCTTTCTTT.

Only one count was recorded for this clone. The V call is TRBV7-2, the J call TRBJ1-5; D perhaps matches TRBD1 (6 bases). V gave up 1 base and J gave up 4 bases, with 8 bases separating them. Germline V lookup: CDR1 SGHTA, CDR2 FQGNSA. This CDR3 has 14 amino acids. Here the CDR3 reads CASSLEQGNQPQHF. For the CDR3, the DNA is TGTGCCAGCAGCTTAGAACAGGGTAATCAGCCCCAGCATTTT.

The rearrangement links TRBV7-6 to TRBJ2-3; maybe TRBD2 (5 bases). Germline V lookup: CDR1 SGHVS, CDR2 FNYEAQ. The CDR3 totals 16 residues. Between the trimmed V and J ends, which lost 4 bases and 4 bases, there was a span of 18 bases. CDR3 in amino acids: CASSSASPRGADTQYF. Written as DNA, the CDR3 is TGTGCCAGCAGCTCGGCTAGCCCACGAGGAGCAGATACGCAGTATTTT.

The chain has TRBV10-2 and TRBJ2-7; no clear D. V gave up 7 bases and J gave up 5 bases, with 9 bases separating them. This CDR3 is built from 11 residues. Germline CDR1 reads WSHSY; CDR2 reads SAAADI. The CDR3 DNA reads TGCGCCAGCAAGCGTGCGGACGAGCAGTACTTC. Its translation is CASKRADEQYF.

The V call is TRBV5-1, the J call TRBJ2-7, with 8 bases identical to TRBD1. Trimming removed 4 bases from V and 2 bases from J; junction bases left unmatched: 8. Germline V gives CDR1 SGHRS, CDR2 YFSETQ. The CDR3 has 15 residues. CDR3 loop: CASSRQDRAPYEQYF. The CDR3 bases are TGCGCCAGCAGCCGCCAGGACAGGGCTCCCTACGAGCAGTACTTC.

As regards this clone: A junction boundary mismatches the germline segment, possibly from a read error. The chain joins TRBV7-9 to TRBJ2-1; the match to TRBD2 covers 9 bases. Per the germline V gene, CDR1 is SEHNR and CDR2 is FQNEAQ (reference sequence). This CDR3 comprises 17 residues. In DNA form, the CDR3 reads TGTTCCAGCAGCCTCTATGGTGGGGCGGGAGGGCGCAATGAGCAGTTCTTC. Translated: CSSSLYGGAGGRNEQFF.